The 5 T cell receptor beta chains reported below all come from one sample, sequenced in a study of T cells in Graves' hyperthyroidism and ophthalmopathy. The source material, RNA transcripts, was used to amplify TCR beta CDR3 regions. HTBI primers drove first-round RT-PCR of the TCR CDR3. One entry per CDR3 protein, called by TCRdb with MiXCR from the multiplex PCR reads. The table lists 600,000 or so distinct CDR3 sequences, roughly 46% of them singletons, with just under 8.5% in the top ten. The sequencing sample was made of peripheral blood or thyroid tissue (not recorded which). Receptor source: a woman aged 18 to 35 with Graves' hyperthyroidism.

This chain links TRBV11-1 with TRBJ1-1; D remains unclear. Germline lookup yields CDR1 SGHAT and CDR2 FQDESV (reference sequence). This CDR3 spans 11 amino acids. The CDR3 DNA reads as TGTGCTAGAAGCGATGGCACTGAAGCTTTCTTT. It is translated as CARSDGTEAFF.

The gene calls are TRBV20-1 and TRBJ2-2, with 9 bases aligning to TRBD1. V trimming: 8 bases; J trimming: 3 bases; junction bases outside the gene matches: 4. CDR1 is DFQATT, CDR2 SNEGSKA, per germline (reference sequence). This CDR3 contains 13 residues. The CDR3 DNA reads TGCAGTTACAGGGGGCGGTACACCGGGGAGCTGTTTTTT. Translation: CSYRGRYTGELFF.

Regarding this clonotype: A read error may explain this, as a much larger clone is one base away. V and J are TRBV24-1 and TRBJ1-4, with D possibly TRBD1 on 6 matching bases. The germline V and J ends were trimmed by 3 bases and 6 bases, with 13 bases remaining between them. Germline V lookup: CDR1 KGHDR, CDR2 SFDVKD. This CDR3 region has 15 residues. The CDR3 region is CATSDTRDTHEKLFF. The DNA of the CDR3 is TGTGCCACCAGTGATACCCGGGACACCCATGAAAAACTGTTTTTT.

The gene calls are TRBV24-1 and TRBJ2-5, with D maybe TRBD2 (5 bases). The germline V and J ends were trimmed by 5 bases and 5 bases, with 17 bases remaining between them. CDR3 size: 15 residues. CDR1 is KGHDR and CDR2 is SFDVKD in the germline V gene. CDR3 loop: CATSGPEEAAETQYF. CDR3 coding DNA: TGTGCCACCAGTGGCCCCGAGGAGGCGGCGGAGACCCAGTACTTC.

The count of this clonotype is one. One end of the junction does not line up with germline, which may come from a read error. This chain uses TRBV19 with TRBJ2-7, with TRBD2 as a possible D gene (5 bases). The CDR3 totals 14 residues. Germline CDR1 reads LNHDA; CDR2 reads SQIVND (reference sequence). DNA for the CDR3: TGTGCCAGTAATTCGGTAGTTGGCACCGGGGAGCTGTACTTC. This codes for CASNSVVGTGELYF.